These 23 T cell receptor beta chains were all obtained from the same sample, sequenced in a study of blood T cell repertoires in COVID-19 (dated by TCRdb to the early 2020s). The library relied on the immunoSEQ multiplex PCR assay. In its TCRdb copy, this immuneACCESS table keeps in-frame sequences only and misses some clones. Where compared with another copy, unresolved V genes explain less than half of these, and the others have no known cause. The sample table lists 150,000 to 200,000 clones, 82% of them with a count of one. Of the sample, approximately 9.1% is held by the ten largest clones. Specimen: peripheral blood. The receptors here all came from a woman between 65 and 79 years old with acute or convalescent COVID-19.

The rearrangement uses TRBV7-6 and TRBJ2-2; possibly TRBD1 for D (7 bases). V dropped 1 base and J dropped 1 base, with 19 bases sitting between them. The CDR3 loop spans 19 amino acids. Germline CDR1 is SGHVS and CDR2 is FNYEAQ. The CDR3 spells CASSLEVGGGDGNTGELFF. The CDR3 coding sequence is TGTGCCAGCAGCTTAGAAGTAGGGGGCGGGGATGGGAACACCGGGGAGCTGTTTTTT.

The chain employs TRBV5-1 and TRBJ2-1, with TRBD2 matching over 8 bases. Per the germline V gene, CDR1 is SGHRS and CDR2 is YFSETQ. The CDR3 loop spans 16 amino acids. Germline trimming cut 3 bases from V and 7 bases from J; bases unmatched to any gene: 12. CDR3 sequence reads: CASSSGTGGVRNEQFF. CDR3 bases: TGCGCCAGCAGCTCCGGAACGGGAGGGGTTAGGAATGAGCAGTTCTTC.

This clone was observed at least ten times. The chain combines TRBV5-1 with TRBJ2-1, with D perhaps matching TRBD2 (5 bases). This CDR3 region has 11 residues. Trimming pared 3 bases from V and 8 bases from J, leaving 6 bases between. The germline CDR1 and CDR2 sequences are SGHRS and YFSETQ. The DNA of the CDR3 is TGCGCCAGCAGCTCCGGGGATGAGCAGTTCTTC. Amino acids: CASSSGDEQFF.

CDR3 amino acids: CASMTSMVGGEQYF. CDR3 in DNA: TGTGCCAGCATGACCTCCATGGTGGGGGGGGAGCAGTACTTC. The chain is built from TRBV6-5 and TRBJ2-7; 7 bases map to TRBD2. Trimming removed 7 bases from V and 7 bases from J; junction bases left unmatched: 13. Germline CDR1 reads MNHEY; CDR2 reads SVGAGI. The length of the CDR3 is 14 residues.

The chain couples TRBV9 to TRBJ2-5; D is possibly TRBD1 (5 bases). There are 15 residues in the CDR3. CDR1 is SGDLS, CDR2 YYNGEE, per germline. The V end was cut by 7 bases, the J end by 0 bases, with 16 bases between. CDR3 coding DNA: TGTGCCAGCTCAGTAGGGCAGGGCAACCAAGAGACCCAGTACTTC. It is translated as CASSVGQGNQETQYF.

The V call is TRBV9, the J call TRBJ1-3; D not resolved. The length of the CDR3 is 13 residues. Germline V gives CDR1 SGDLS, CDR2 YYNGEE. Trimming took 4 bases from V and 4 from J, leaving 9 bases between them. Here the CDR3 DNA reads TGTGCCAGCAGCCCGAACTCCGGAAACACCATATATTTT. It is translated as CASSPNSGNTIYF. The full variable domain, in which reference TRBV9 and TRBJ1-3 provide the parts outside the CDR3, is DSGVTQTPKHLITATGQRVTLRCSPRSGDLSVYWYQQSLDQGLQFLIQYYNGEERAKGNILERFSAQQFPDLHSELNLSSLELGDSALYFCASSPNSGNTIYFGEGSWLTVV.

V is TRBV28 and J is TRBJ2-6; no firm D call. Trimming removed 6 bases at V and 0 bases at J, with 9 bases between. The CDR3 contains 15 residues. Germline CDR1 and CDR2: MDHEN and SYDVKM. The CDR3 region is CASSPGYSGANVLTF. DNA of the CDR3: TGTGCCAGCAGCCCAGGCTACTCTGGGGCCAACGTCCTGACTTTC. Together with reference TRBV28 and TRBJ2-6, the CDR3 gives the full variable domain: DVKVTQSSRYLVKRTGEKVFLECVQDMDHENMFWYRQDPGLGLRLIYFSYDVKMKEKGDIPEGYSVSREKKERFSLILESASTNQTSMYLCASSPGYSGANVLTFGAGSRLTVL.

V usage is TRBV4-2 and J usage is TRBJ1-6, with a possible D match to TRBD1 (5 bases). The CDR3 is 16 amino acids. The V end lost 5 bases, the J end lost 5 bases, and 16 bases lay between the germline ends. The V gene's germline CDR1 is LGHNA and CDR2 YNFKEQ. In nucleotides, the CDR3 is TGTGCCAGCAGCTTCCCCAACGCAGGGAATAATTCACCCCTCCACTTT. It yields the protein CASSFPNAGNNSPLHF.

The gene calls are TRBV3-1 (or the pseudogene TRBV3-2) and TRBJ2-4; 7 positions agree with TRBD2. Germline CDR1 LGHDT, CDR2 YNNKEL (reference sequence). The CDR3 consists of 14 residues. V shed 3 bases and J 8 bases; nucleotides not matched to a gene: 7. In nucleotides, the CDR3 is TGTGCCAGCAGCCAGGCGGGCGGGAGAGACATTCAGTACTTC. Protein product: CASSQAGGRDIQYF.

The J gene is TRBJ2-6, the V gene TRBV4-3; maybe TRBD2 (5 bases). CDR1 and CDR2 (germline): LGHNA, YSLEER. The CDR3 is 16 residues long. With 0 bases removed from V and 3 bases from J, the gap between germline ends came to 9 bases. The CDR3 region is CASSQDLGSGANVLTF. As DNA, the CDR3 is TGCGCCAGCAGCCAAGATCTGGGGAGTGGGGCCAACGTCCTGACTTTC.

The rearrangement uses TRBV9 and TRBJ1-3; 9 nucleotides match TRBD1. Trimming cost V 4 bases and J 1 base; bases outside gene matches: 6. CDR3 length: 16 residues. From germline, CDR1 is SGDLS and CDR2 YYNGEE. CDR3 sequence reads: CASSPRTGESGNTIYF. DNA of the CDR3: TGTGCCAGCAGCCCTCGGACAGGGGAATCTGGAAACACCATATATTTT.

V usage is TRBV30 and J usage is TRBJ1-2, with TRBD1 matching 7 bases. Trimming removed 4 bases from V and 3 bases from J; junction bases left unmatched: 2. The V gene's germline CDR1 is GTSNPN and CDR2 SVGIG (reference sequence). CDR3 size: 12 residues. The CDR3 is CAWKQGHYGYTF. In DNA form, the CDR3 reads TGTGCCTGGAAACAGGGGCACTATGGCTACACCTTC.

As to this clone: Within the sample, other DNA sequences also encode this same CDR3. The chain recombines TRBV24-1 with TRBJ2-5; D is unclear. Looked up from germline, CDR1 is KGHDR and CDR2 is SFDVKD. V lost 0 bases and J lost 5, with 3 bases in between. The CDR3 has 12 residues. CDR3 sequence: CATSDLRETQYF. DNA of the CDR3: TGTGCCACCAGTGATTTGCGGGAGACCCAGTACTTC.

This chain uses TRBV6-2 or TRBV6-3 with TRBJ1-5; 8 bases line up with TRBD1. The V and J ends lost 2 bases and 4 bases, in that order; junction bases with no gene match: 1. The V gene's germline CDR1 is MNHEY and CDR2 SVGEGT. CDR3 length equals 14 residues. The CDR3 region has the DNA TGTGCCAGCAGTTACCGGACAGGGAATCAGCCCCAGCATTTT. Translation: CASSYRTGNQPQHF.

The rearrangement uses TRBV5-5 and TRBJ2-3; the D gene is possibly TRBD2 (7 bases). Looked up from germline, CDR1 is SGHKS and CDR2 is YYEKEE (reference sequence). With 3 bases removed from V and 8 bases from J, the gap between germline ends came to 22 bases. This CDR3 comprises 16 residues. Here the CDR3 reads CASSSSGTRGAGTQYF. Written as DNA, the CDR3 is TGTGCCAGCAGCTCATCCGGGACACGGGGGGCCGGTACGCAGTATTTT.

The chain uses TRBV5-6 and TRBJ2-2, with D unclear. With 3 bases removed from V and 4 bases from J, the gap between germline ends came to 4 bases. The CDR3 consists of 12 residues. The V gene's germline CDR1 is SGHDT and CDR2 YYEEEE. CDR3 region: CASSSSTGELFF. In DNA form, the CDR3 reads TGTGCCAGCAGCTCGAGCACCGGGGAGCTGTTTTTT.

J is TRBJ1-5 and V is TRBV7-2, with TRBD1 matching 11 bases. Germline V gives CDR1 SGHTA, CDR2 FQGNSA. V dropped 1 base and J dropped 11; count of bases not matched to a gene: 7. This CDR3 has 15 amino acids. The CDR3 sequence is CASSLGGTGGPAQHF. The CDR3 nucleotides read TGTGCCAGCAGCTTAGGGGGGACAGGGGGACCTGCCCAGCATTTT.

This clone was detected many times. V is TRBV19 and J is TRBJ1-5; TRBD1 aligns across 7 bases. The CDR3 contains 16 residues. V trimming: 4 bases; J trimming: 7 bases; junction bases outside the gene matches: 13. Germline V lookup: CDR1 LNHDA, CDR2 SQIVND (reference sequence). The CDR3 loop is CASSRQGLGPHQPQHF. The CDR3, as DNA: TGTGCCAGTAGTAGACAGGGTCTTGGACCCCACCAGCCCCAGCATTTT.

This sequence joins TRBV19 and TRBJ2-5, with 13 bases aligning to TRBD2. Losses at the gene ends were 10 bases for V and 5 bases for J; bases not matched to a gene: 7. The CDR3 sequence is 14 residues long. In germline, CDR1 is LNHDA, CDR2 SQIVND (reference sequence). The CDR3 sequence: CATGLAGVGETQYF. CDR3 DNA: TGTGCCACTGGACTAGCGGGAGTCGGGGAGACCCAGTACTTC.

This clone occurred once. The chain employs TRBV25-1 and TRBJ1-6; no clear D gene. The CDR3 sequence is 16 residues long. Between the trimmed V and J ends, which lost 4 bases and 6 bases, there was a span of 16 bases. From germline, CDR1 is MGHDK and CDR2 SYGVNS. CDR3: CASSVNKGAFNSPLHF. CDR3 nucleotide sequence: TGTGCCAGCAGTGTCAACAAGGGAGCCTTTAATTCACCCCTCCACTTT. Complete variable domain (other parts from reference TRBV25-1 and TRBJ1-6): EADIYQTPRYLVIGTGKKITLECSQTMGHDKMYWYQQDPGMELHLIHYSYGVNSTEKGDLSSESTVSRIRTEHFPLTLESARPSHTSQYLCASSVNKGAFNSPLHFGNGTRLTVT.

The chain carries TRBV30 and TRBJ1-1; possible D gene TRBD1, 6 bases. V was shortened by 4 bases and J by 5 bases, with 11 bases between the two germline ends. CDR3 size: 12 residues. Looked up from germline, CDR1 is GTSNPN and CDR2 is SVGIG (reference sequence). In DNA, the CDR3 is TGTGCCTGGAACAGGGATGGGACTGAAGCTTTCTTT. Protein product: CAWNRDGTEAFF.

The rearrangement uses TRBV21-1 and TRBJ2-4; the table names TRBD1, a call not compared with the DNA. TRBV21-1 is recorded as a pseudogene. The CDR3 totals 14 residues. The CDR3 region is CASSYLQGLNIQYF. As DNA, the CDR3 is TGTGCCAGCAGCTACCTACAGGGTTTGAACATTCAGTACTTC.

The chain links TRBV28 to TRBJ1-1; TRBD1 agrees at 8 bases. The CDR3 totals 16 residues. Trimming removed 4 bases from V and 1 base from J; junction bases left unmatched: 8. Germline V gives CDR1 MDHEN, CDR2 SYDVKM. DNA for the CDR3: TGTGCCAGCAGTTCACCCCTCGGGACAGGGAACACTGAAGCTTTCTTT. Encoded protein: CASSSPLGTGNTEAFF. The full variable domain, in which reference TRBV28 and TRBJ1-1 provide the parts outside the CDR3, is DVKVTQSSRYLVKRTGEKVFLECVQDMDHENMFWYRQDPGLGLRLIYFSYDVKMKEKGDIPEGYSVSREKKERFSLILESASTNQTSMYLCASSSPLGTGNTEAFFGQGTRLTVV.